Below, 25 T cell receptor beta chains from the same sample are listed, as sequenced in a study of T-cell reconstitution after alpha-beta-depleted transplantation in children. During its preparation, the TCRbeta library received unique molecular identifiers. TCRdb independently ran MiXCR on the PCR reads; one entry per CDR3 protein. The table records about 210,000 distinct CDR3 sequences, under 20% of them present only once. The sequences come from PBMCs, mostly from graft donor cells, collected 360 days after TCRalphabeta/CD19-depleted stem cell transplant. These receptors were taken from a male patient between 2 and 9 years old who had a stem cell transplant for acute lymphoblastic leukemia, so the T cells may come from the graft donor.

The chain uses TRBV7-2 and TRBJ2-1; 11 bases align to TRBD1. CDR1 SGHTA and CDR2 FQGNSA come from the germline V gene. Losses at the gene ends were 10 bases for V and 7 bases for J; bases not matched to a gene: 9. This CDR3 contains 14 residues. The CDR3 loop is CAIPTGTGGNEQFF. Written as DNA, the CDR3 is TGTGCCATTCCTACCGGGACAGGGGGGAATGAGCAGTTCTTC.

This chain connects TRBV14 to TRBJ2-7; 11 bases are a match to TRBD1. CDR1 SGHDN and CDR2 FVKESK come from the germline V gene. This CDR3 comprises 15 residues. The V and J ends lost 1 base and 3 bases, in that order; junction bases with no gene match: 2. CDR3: CASSQGTGGYYEQYF. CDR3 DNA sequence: TGTGCCAGCAGCCAAGGGACAGGGGGCTACTACGAGCAGTACTTC.

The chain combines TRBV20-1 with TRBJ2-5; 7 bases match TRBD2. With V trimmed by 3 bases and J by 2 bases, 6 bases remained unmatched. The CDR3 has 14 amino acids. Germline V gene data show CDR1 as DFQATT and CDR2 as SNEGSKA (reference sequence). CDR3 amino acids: CSARKSSGQETQYF. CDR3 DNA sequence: TGCAGTGCTAGGAAATCTAGCGGACAAGAGACCCAGTACTTC.

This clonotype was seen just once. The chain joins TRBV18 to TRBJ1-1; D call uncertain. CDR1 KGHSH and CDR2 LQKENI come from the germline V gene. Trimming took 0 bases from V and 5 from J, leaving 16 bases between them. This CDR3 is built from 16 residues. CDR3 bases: TGTGCCAGCTCACCACCGACCACCCTAGCGGGTACTGAAGCTTTCTTT. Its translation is CASSPPTTLAGTEAFF. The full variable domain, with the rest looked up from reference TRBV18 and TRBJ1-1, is NAGVMQNPRHLVRRRGQEARLRCSPMKGHSHVYWYRQLPEEGLKFMVYLQKENIIDESGMPKERFSAEFPKEGPSILRIQQVVRGDSAAYFCASSPPTTLAGTEAFFGQGTRLTVV.

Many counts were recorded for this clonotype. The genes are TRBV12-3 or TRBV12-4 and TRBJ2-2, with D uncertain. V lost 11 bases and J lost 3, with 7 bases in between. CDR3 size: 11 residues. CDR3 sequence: CAGWDTGELFF. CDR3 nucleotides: TGTGCCGGGTGGGACACCGGGGAGCTGTTTTTT.

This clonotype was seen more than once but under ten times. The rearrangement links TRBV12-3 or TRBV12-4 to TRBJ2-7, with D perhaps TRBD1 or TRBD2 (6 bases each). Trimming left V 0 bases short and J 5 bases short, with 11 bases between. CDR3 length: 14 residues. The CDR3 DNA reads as TGTGCCAGCAGTTTAGCGGGGGGCCAGAACGAGCAGTACTTC. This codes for CASSLAGGQNEQYF.

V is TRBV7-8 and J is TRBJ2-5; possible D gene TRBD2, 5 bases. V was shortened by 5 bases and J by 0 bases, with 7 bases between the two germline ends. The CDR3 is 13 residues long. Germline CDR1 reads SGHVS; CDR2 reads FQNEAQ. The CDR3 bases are TGTGCCAGCAGCCGGACTCACCAAGAGACCCAGTACTTC. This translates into CASSRTHQETQYF.

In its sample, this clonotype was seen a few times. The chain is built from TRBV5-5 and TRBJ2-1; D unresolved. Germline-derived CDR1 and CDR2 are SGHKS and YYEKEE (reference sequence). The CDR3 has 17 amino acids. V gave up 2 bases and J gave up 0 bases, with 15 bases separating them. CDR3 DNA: TGTGCCAGCAGCTTTCTCTTGGTCCCAAGCTCCTACAATGAGCAGTTCTTC. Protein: CASSFLLVPSSYNEQFF.

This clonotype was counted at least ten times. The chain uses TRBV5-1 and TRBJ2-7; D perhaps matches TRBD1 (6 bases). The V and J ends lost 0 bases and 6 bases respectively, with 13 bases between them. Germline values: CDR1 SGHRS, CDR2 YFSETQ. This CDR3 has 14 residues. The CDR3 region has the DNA TGCGCCAGCAGCTTGGCGGTTAAACAGGGCGAGCAGTACTTC. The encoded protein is CASSLAVKQGEQYF.

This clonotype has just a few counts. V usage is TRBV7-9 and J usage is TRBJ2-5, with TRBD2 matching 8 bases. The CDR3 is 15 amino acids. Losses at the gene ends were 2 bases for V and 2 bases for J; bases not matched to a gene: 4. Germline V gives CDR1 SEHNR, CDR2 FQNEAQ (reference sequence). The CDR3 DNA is TGTGCCAGCAGCTTAATAGCGGGGACTCAAGAGACCCAGTACTTC. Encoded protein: CASSLIAGTQETQYF.

The CDR3 reads CASSQGRTVTSADTQYF. CDR3 nucleotide sequence: TGTGCCAGCAGCCAAGGGAGGACAGTTACGAGTGCAGATACGCAGTATTTT. This chain joins TRBV14 and TRBJ2-3, with D maybe TRBD1 (6 bases). Germline CDR1 reads SGHDN; CDR2 reads FVKESK. The CDR3 covers 17 residues. The V end lost 1 base, the J end lost 4 bases, and 18 bases lay between the germline ends.

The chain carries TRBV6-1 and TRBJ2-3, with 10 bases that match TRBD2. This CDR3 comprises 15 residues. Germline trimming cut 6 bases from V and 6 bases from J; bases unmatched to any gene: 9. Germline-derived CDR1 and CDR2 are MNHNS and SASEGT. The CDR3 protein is CASSPPSGGPDTQYF. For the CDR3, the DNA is TGTGCCAGCAGCCCTCCTAGCGGGGGACCTGATACGCAGTATTTT.

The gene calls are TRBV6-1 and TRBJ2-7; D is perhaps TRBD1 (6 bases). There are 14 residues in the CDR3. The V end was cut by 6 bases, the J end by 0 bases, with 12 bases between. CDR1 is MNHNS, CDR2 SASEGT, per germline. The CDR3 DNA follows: TGTGCCAGCAGCCAGATGGACAGCTCCTACGAGCAGTACTTC. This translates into CASSQMDSSYEQYF.

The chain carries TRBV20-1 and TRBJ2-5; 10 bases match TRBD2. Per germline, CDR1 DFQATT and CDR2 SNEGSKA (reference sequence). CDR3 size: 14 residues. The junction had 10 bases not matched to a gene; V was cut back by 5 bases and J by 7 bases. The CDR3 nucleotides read TGCAGTGCTGCACTAGCGGGGCCCATTGGGACCCAGTACTTC. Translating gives CSAALAGPIGTQYF.

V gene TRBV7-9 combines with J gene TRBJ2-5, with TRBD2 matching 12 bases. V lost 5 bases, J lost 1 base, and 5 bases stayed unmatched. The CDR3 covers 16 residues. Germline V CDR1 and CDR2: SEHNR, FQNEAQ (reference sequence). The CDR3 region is CASSDGLAGPQETQYF. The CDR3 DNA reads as TGTGCCAGCAGCGATGGACTAGCGGGGCCCCAAGAGACCCAGTACTTC.

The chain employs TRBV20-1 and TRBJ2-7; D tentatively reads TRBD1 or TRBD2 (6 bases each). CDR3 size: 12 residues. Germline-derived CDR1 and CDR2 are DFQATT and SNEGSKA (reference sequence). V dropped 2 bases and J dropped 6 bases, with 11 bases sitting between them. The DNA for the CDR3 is TGCAGTGCTAGATCAACGGGGGCCGAGCAGTACTTC. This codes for CSARSTGAEQYF.

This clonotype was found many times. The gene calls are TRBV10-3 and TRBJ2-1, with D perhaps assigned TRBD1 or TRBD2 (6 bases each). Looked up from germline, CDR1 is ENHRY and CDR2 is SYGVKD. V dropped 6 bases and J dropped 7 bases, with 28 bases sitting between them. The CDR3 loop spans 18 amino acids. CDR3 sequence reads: CAISNGGTFLAVWNEQFF. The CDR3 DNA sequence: TGTGCCATCAGCAACGGAGGGACATTCCTGGCGGTTTGGAATGAGCAGTTCTTC.

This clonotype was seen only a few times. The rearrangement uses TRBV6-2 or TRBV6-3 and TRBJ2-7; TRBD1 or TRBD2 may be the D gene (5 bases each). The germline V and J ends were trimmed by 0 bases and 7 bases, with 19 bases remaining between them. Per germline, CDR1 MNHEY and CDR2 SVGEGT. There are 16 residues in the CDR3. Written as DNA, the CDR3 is TGTGCCAGCAGTTACTCGGGATTGGGACCTCCGGAGGAGCAGTACTTC. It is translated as CASSYSGLGPPEEQYF.

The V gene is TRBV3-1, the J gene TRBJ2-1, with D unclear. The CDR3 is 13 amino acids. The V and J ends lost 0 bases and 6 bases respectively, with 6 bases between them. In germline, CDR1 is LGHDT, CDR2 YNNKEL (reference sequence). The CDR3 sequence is CASSQEGGNEQFF. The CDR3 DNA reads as TGTGCCAGCAGCCAAGAAGGTGGCAATGAGCAGTTCTTC.

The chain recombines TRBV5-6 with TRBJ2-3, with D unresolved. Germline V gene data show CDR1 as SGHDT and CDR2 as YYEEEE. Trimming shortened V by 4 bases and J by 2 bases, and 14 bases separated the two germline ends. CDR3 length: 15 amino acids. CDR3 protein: CASSPRVQTTDTQYF. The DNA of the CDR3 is TGTGCCAGCAGCCCTCGGGTACAGACCACAGATACGCAGTATTTT.

The CDR3 DNA reads as TGTGCCAGCTCACCCCTCGACGGCTCCTACGAGCAGTACTTC. Its protein is CASSPLDGSYEQYF. V and J are TRBV18 and TRBJ2-7; D not certain. The CDR3 is 14 residues long. The V and J ends lost 3 bases and 0 bases respectively, with 9 bases between them. Germline-derived CDR1 and CDR2 are KGHSH and LQKENI.

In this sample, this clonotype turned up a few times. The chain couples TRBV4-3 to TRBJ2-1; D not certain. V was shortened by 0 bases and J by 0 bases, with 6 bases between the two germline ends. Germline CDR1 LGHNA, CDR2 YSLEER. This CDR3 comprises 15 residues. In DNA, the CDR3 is TGCGCCAGCAGCCAAGAGGGGTTCTCCTACAATGAGCAGTTCTTC. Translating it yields CASSQEGFSYNEQFF.

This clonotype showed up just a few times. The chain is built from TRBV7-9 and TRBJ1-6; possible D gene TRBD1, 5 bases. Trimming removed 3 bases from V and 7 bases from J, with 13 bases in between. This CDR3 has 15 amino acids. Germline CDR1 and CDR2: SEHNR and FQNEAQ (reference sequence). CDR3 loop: CASSFQGSQNSPLHF. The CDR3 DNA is TGTGCCAGCAGCTTTCAGGGCAGTCAGAATTCACCCCTCCACTTT.

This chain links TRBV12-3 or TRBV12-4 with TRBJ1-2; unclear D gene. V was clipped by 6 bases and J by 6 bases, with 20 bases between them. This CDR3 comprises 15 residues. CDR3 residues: CASSARPIPIDGYTF. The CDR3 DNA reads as TGTGCCAGCAGCGCAAGGCCTATCCCTATTGATGGCTACACCTTC.

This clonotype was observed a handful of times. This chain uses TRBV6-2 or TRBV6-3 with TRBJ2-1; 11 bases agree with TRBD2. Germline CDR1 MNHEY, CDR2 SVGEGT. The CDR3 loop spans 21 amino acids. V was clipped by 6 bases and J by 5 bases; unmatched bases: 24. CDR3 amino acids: CASSGTPSTRTSGSPHNEQFF. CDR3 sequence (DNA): TGTGCCAGCAGCGGGACACCCTCCACGCGTACTAGCGGGAGCCCACACAATGAGCAGTTCTTC.